What follows are 7 T cell receptor beta chains derived from one specimen sequenced in a study of T cell repertoires in cytomegalovirus infection. TCRdb re-analysed the reads in MiXCR, keeping a single row per CDR3 protein. The data show some 320,000 distinct CDR3 sequences, 25% to 35% seen once. These TCRs' antigens remain unknown. The source material was cultured PBMCs, sampled from culture after CMV antigen stimulation. The receptors derive from a human donor in good health (CMV status not recorded). Some clones in this sample may be carry-over from other donors' samples.

This clonotype was seen only a few times. The V call is TRBV20-1, the J call TRBJ2-1; the D gene could be TRBD1 or TRBD2 (5 bases each). Trimming cost V 1 base and J 0 bases, with 10 bases left between them. Germline CDR1 reads DFQATT; CDR2 reads SNEGSKA (reference sequence). The CDR3 runs 15 residues. CDR3 in amino acids: CSARVGTSSYNEQFF. CDR3 bases: TGCAGTGCTAGAGTGGGGACGAGCTCCTACAATGAGCAGTTCTTC.

Regarding this clonotype: A single base separates this from a much larger clone, so it may be a read error. V gene TRBV4-2 combines with J gene TRBJ2-1; D is ambiguous. The CDR3 has 14 residues. Germline CDR1 is LGHNA and CDR2 is YNFKEQ. Trimming removed 0 bases from V and 5 bases from J, with 8 bases in between. The CDR3 DNA reads as TGTGCCAGCAGCCAAGAGTGGATGGACAATGAGCAGTTCTTC. Translation gives CASSQEWMDNEQFF.

The chain uses TRBV28 and TRBJ2-2; TRBD1 aligns across 8 bases. V lost 8 bases and J lost 5; bases outside the gene matches: 10. The CDR3 is 15 residues long. The germline V gene encodes CDR1 MDHEN and CDR2 SYDVKM. The DNA of the CDR3 is TGTGCCAGCGGACGACAGGGGAGGAGGACCGGGGAGCTGTTTTTT. The encoded protein is CASGRQGRRTGELFF.

The chain employs TRBV9 and TRBJ2-1; 11 bases match TRBD2. Germline trimming cut 4 bases from V and 7 bases from J; bases unmatched to any gene: 4. The CDR3 runs 14 residues. The germline V gene has CDR1 SGDLS and CDR2 YYNGEE. CDR3 sequence (DNA): TGTGCCAGCAGCTCTTGGACTAGCGGGAATGAGCAGTTCTTC. This codes for CASSSWTSGNEQFF.

This clonotype has just one count. The chain carries TRBV5-1 and TRBJ2-7; possible D gene TRBD2, 5 bases. CDR3 length: 16 residues. Trimming removed 2 bases at V and 3 bases at J, with 18 bases between. From germline, CDR1 is SGHRS and CDR2 YFSETQ. The CDR3: CASSFVGQRDNYEQYF. CDR3 nucleotides: TGCGCCAGCAGCTTCGTGGGTCAGAGGGATAACTACGAGCAGTACTTC.

The rearrangement uses TRBV12-5 and TRBJ2-1; D remains unclear. Looked up from germline, CDR1 is LGHNT and CDR2 is FRNRAP. CDR3 length: 14 amino acids. Trimming removed 4 bases from V and 10 bases from J, with 17 bases in between. The CDR3 nucleotides read TGTGCTAGTGGTTGGGGTAGAGGCGCCAACGAGCAGTTCTTC. Translated: CASGWGRGANEQFF.

This clonotype was counted a few times. The rearrangement uses TRBV12-3 or TRBV12-4 and TRBJ1-5; weak D call: TRBD1 (5 bases). This CDR3 has 15 residues. Trimming shortened V by 3 bases and J by 2 bases, and 11 bases separated the two germline ends. CDR3 region: CASSFSGGGNQPQHF. The CDR3 coding sequence is TGTGCCAGCAGTTTTAGTGGAGGGGGCAATCAGCCCCAGCATTTT.